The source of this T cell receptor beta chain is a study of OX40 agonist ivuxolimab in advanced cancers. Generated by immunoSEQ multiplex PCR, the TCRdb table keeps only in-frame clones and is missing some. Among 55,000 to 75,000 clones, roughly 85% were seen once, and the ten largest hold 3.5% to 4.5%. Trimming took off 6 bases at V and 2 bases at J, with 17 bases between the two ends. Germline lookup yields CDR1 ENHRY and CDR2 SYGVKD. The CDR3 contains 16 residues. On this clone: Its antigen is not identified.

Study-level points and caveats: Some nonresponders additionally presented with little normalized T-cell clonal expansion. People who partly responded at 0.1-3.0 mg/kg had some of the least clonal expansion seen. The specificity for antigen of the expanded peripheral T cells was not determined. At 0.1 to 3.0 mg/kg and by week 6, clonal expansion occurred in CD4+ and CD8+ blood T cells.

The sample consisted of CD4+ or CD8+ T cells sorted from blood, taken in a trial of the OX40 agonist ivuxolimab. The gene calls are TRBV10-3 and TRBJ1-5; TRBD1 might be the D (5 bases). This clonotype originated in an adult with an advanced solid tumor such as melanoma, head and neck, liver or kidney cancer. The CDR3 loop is CAISGTMAKGNQPQHF. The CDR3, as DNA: TGTGCCATCAGCGGGACGATGGCCAAGGGCAATCAGCCCCAGCATTTT.